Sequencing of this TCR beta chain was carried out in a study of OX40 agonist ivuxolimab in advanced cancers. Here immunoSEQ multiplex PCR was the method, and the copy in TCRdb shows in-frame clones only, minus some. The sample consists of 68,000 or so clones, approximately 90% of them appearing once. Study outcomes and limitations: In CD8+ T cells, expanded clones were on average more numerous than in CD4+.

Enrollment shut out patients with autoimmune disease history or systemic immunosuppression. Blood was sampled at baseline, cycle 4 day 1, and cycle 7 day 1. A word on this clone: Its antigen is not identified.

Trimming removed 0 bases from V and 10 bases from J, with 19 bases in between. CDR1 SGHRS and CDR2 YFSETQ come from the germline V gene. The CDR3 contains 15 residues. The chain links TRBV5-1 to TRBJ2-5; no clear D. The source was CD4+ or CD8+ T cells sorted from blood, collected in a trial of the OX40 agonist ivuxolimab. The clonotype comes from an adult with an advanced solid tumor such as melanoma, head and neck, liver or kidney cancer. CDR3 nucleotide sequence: TGCGCCAGCAGCTTGGGGGGTCGTCGGAGTTTCGACCAGTACTTC. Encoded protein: CASSLGGRRSFDQYF.